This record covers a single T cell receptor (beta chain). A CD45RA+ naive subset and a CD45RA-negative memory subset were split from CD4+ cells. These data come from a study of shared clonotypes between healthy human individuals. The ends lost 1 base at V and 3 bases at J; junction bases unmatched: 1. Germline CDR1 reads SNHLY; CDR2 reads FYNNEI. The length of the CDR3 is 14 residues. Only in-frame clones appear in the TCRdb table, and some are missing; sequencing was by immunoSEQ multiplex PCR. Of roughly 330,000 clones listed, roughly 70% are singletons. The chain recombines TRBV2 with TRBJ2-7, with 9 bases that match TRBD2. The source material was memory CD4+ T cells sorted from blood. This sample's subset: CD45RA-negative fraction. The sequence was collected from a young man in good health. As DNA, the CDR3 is TGTGCCAGCAGTGAAGGGCGGGAGGGCTACGAGCAGTACTTC. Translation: CASSEGREGYEQYF.